Sequencing of this TCR beta chain was carried out in a study of blood T cell repertoires in COVID-19. Study as a whole: Some COVID-19 samples were acute and others convalescent; all came from the United States, Italy and Spain. PBMCs, B-cell-depleted T cells, or T cells were the source of the cDNA or gDNA that made up the material.

The CDR3 is 16 residues long. V was pared by 3 bases and J by 0 bases, with 15 bases between. Germline lookup yields CDR1 SGHDN and CDR2 FVKESK. Original analysis: Amplification of reference gene primers provided the estimated nucleated cell counts. Profiling relied on immunoSEQ multiplex PCR, and the TCRdb table lists in-frame clones only, not all of them. That table is the source of V, J and clone size, and D and trimming were worked out from the DNA. The data contain 250,000 to 350,000 clones, around 81% of them seen just once; the ten biggest clones take up around 4.1%. The clonotype comes from a woman aged 45-65 years with active or convalescent COVID-19. V gene TRBV14 combines with J gene TRBJ2-7; tentatively, D is TRBD2 (6 bases). Sequencing was done on a sample of peripheral blood. The CDR3 bases are TGTGCCAGCAGCCAGATGGGGGGAGGTAGCTCCTACGAGCAGTACTTC. It encodes CASSQMGGGSSYEQYF.